This T cell receptor beta chain was retrieved from a study of T cell responses to AZD1222 COVID-19 vaccine. Clones were read by immunoSEQ multiplex PCR, and TCRdb kept only the in-frame ones, dropping some. The sample has over 150,000 clones, almost 90% seen once; the top ten hold approximately 0.5%. Study-wide results and caveats: Across spike, vaccine-associated CD4 TCRs were found, dominant at 160-218 and 743-854. Donors were chiefly white British, with a greater number of females, and clonal diversity was perhaps underestimated. The reported proportion of spike-specific TCRs targeting unmutated variant regions was nearly half. Baseline seropositivity characterized only six AZD1222 recipients.

Regarding this clone: The target antigen is unknown.

Germline V lookup: CDR1 SGHRS, CDR2 YFSETQ. J gave up 2 bases and V 6 bases, and 20 bases lay outside the gene matches. The CDR3 totals 20 residues. This sequence was found in an adult in good health. The chain recombines TRBV5-1 with TRBJ2-7; 13 nucleotides match TRBD2. The specimen comprised peripheral blood, sampled on day 0 of AZD1222 vaccination. The CDR3 bases are TGCGCCAGCACCCCTGGCGGGACACCTATTACTAGCGGGGGGGCCTACGAGCAGTACTTC. Residues: CASTPGGTPITSGGAYEQYF. The full variable domain, its missing parts supplied by reference TRBV5-1 and TRBJ2-7, is KAGVTQTPRYLIKTRGQQVTLSCSPISGHRSVSWYQQTPGQGLQFLFEYFSETQRNKGNFPGRFSGRQFSNSRSEMNVSTLELGDSALYLCASTPGGTPITSGGAYEQYFGPGTRLTVT.